The next 22 T cell receptor beta chains were all read from a single sample in a study of molecular identifiers for immune sequencing clone quantification. From the PCR reads, TCRdb called clonotypes with MiXCR, one entry per CDR3 protein. The data contain hundreds of thousands of distinct CDR3 sequences, about 20% of them singletons. Source material: naive CD8+ T cells from blood, with Jurkat cell RNA spiked in. Subset defined: FACS-sorted CD8+CD4-CCR7+CD45RA+ naive T cells. The receptors stem from a human donor in good health. Some libraries in this study had Jurkat cell RNA spiked in.

The rearrangement uses TRBV11-1 and TRBJ2-3, with 10 positions matching TRBD2. V shed 7 bases and J 1 base; nucleotides not matched to a gene: 8. This CDR3 comprises 16 residues. Per germline, CDR1 SGHAT and CDR2 FQDESV (reference sequence). CDR3 DNA sequence: TGTGCCAGCACCTTCGGACTAGCGGAGTGCACAGATACGCAGTATTTT. Translation gives CASTFGLAECTDTQYF.

This clonotype was seen at least ten times. CDR3 region: CASSEGSRVDTQYF. CDR3 nucleotides: TGCGCCAGCAGTGAGGGGAGCCGGGTAGATACGCAGTATTTT. This chain uses TRBV10-2 with TRBJ2-3; perhaps TRBD2 as D (5 bases). V gave up 2 bases and J gave up 5 bases, with 11 bases separating them. Germline lookup yields CDR1 WSHSY and CDR2 SAAADI. The CDR3 has 14 amino acids.

The genes are TRBV11-2 and TRBJ2-1, with D perhaps matching TRBD2 (5 bases). The CDR3 has 12 amino acids. Trimming shortened V by 4 bases and J by 10 bases, and 11 bases separated the two germline ends. The germline V gene has CDR1 SGHAT and CDR2 FQNNGV. This CDR3 is CASSWTLEEQFF. CDR3 sequence (DNA): TGTGCCAGCAGCTGGACTTTGGAGGAGCAGTTCTTC.

This clonotype appeared many times. The chain couples TRBV30 to TRBJ1-1, with 7 bases fitting TRBD1. Losses at the gene ends were 2 bases for V and 0 bases for J; bases not matched to a gene: 6. The CDR3 is made up of 15 amino acids. Per germline, CDR1 GTSNPN and CDR2 SVGIG (reference sequence). The CDR3: CAWSLTGTMNTEAFF. The CDR3 nucleotides are TGTGCCTGGAGTCTGACAGGGACCATGAACACTGAAGCTTTCTTT.

A note on this clonotype: A much larger clone differs from this one at a single base, so this may be a read error. The CDR3 DNA follows: TGCAGCGTTGAAGGGGATGGGCGGTCTTTAAATATTAACTATGGCTACACCTTC. It specifies CSVEGDGRSLNINYGYTF. V usage is TRBV29-1 and J usage is TRBJ1-2; no reliable D call. The germline CDR1 and CDR2 sequences are SQVTM and ANQGSEA. With 1 base removed from V and 1 base from J, the gap between germline ends came to 22 bases. The CDR3 totals 18 residues.

This clonotype has a handful of counts. This CDR3 is CSARDIRGSYNEQFF. The CDR3 nucleotides read TGCAGTGCTAGAGATATCCGGGGGTCCTACAATGAGCAGTTCTTC. The chain recombines TRBV20-1 with TRBJ2-1; perhaps TRBD2 as D (6 bases). Germline V CDR1 and CDR2: DFQATT, SNEGSKA (reference sequence). The V end was cut by 0 bases, the J end by 1 base, with 10 bases between. CDR3 length: 15 residues.

This clonotype was detected ten times or more. The CDR3 reads CASSPYAGAGTEAFF. In nucleotides, the CDR3 is TGTGCCAGCAGCCCCTATGCGGGGGCAGGCACTGAAGCTTTCTTT. V gene TRBV9 combines with J gene TRBJ1-1; perhaps TRBD1 as D (6 bases). This CDR3 contains 15 residues. The germline V and J ends were trimmed by 4 bases and 4 bases, with 17 bases remaining between them. Germline assignment: CDR1 SGDLS and CDR2 YYNGEE.

Remarks on this clonotype: A single base separates this from a much larger clone, so it may be a read error. The chain employs TRBV7-3 and TRBJ2-5; 10 bases are shared with TRBD1. The CDR3 is 16 amino acids. After removal of 5 bases from V and 4 bases from J, the junction contained 10 bases not matched to a gene. Germline V lookup: CDR1 SGHTA, CDR2 FQGTGA. Here the CDR3 reads CASSPGTGVIRETQYF. In DNA form, the CDR3 reads TGTGCCAGCAGCCCCGGGACAGGGGTTATCCGAGAGACCCAGTACTTC.

This clonotype was detected many times. The chain recombines TRBV5-4 with TRBJ1-2; D gene ambiguous. Germline lookup yields CDR1 SGHNT and CDR2 YYREEE (reference sequence). Trimming removed 2 bases from V and 6 bases from J, with 8 bases in between. The CDR3 has 12 amino acids. The CDR3 DNA reads TGTGCCAGCAGCTTTGGCACGGATGGCTACACCTTC. Amino acids: CASSFGTDGYTF.

In the case of this clonotype: A read error may be the cause here, since a much bigger clone is one base away. J is TRBJ1-1 and V is TRBV27; weak D call: TRBD1 (5 bases). CDR3 length equals 14 residues. In germline, CDR1 is MNHEY, CDR2 SMNVEV (reference sequence). The CDR3 DNA reads TGTGCCAGTGCGCTCAGGGACGTGAACACTGGAGCTTTCTTT. Protein: CASALRDVNTGAFF.

This clonotype was recorded many times. The chain is built from TRBV6-6 and TRBJ1-1; D is undetermined. Looked up from germline, CDR1 is MNHNY and CDR2 is SVGAGI (reference sequence). This CDR3 region has 14 residues. V lost 2 bases and J lost 7, with 14 bases in between. In nucleotides, the CDR3 is TGTGCCAGCAGTTACCCCTTAGGACGGGATGAAGCTTTCTTT. Translated: CASSYPLGRDEAFF.

This chain connects TRBV14 to TRBJ2-7; weak D call: TRBD1 (6 bases). CDR1 and CDR2 from the germline V gene are SGHDN and FVKESK. The CDR3 sequence is 15 residues long. The V and J ends lost 1 base and 0 bases respectively, with 10 bases between them. The CDR3 DNA follows: TGTGCCAGCAGCCAAGTCAGGGGATTCTCCTACGAGCAGTACTTC. This sequence encodes CASSQVRGFSYEQYF. Combining the CDR3 with reference TRBV14 and TRBJ2-7 gives the whole variable domain EAGVTQFPSHSVIEKGQTVTLRCDPISGHDNLYWYRRVMGKEIKFLLHFVKESKQDESGMPNNRFLAERTGGTYSTLKVQPAELEDSGVYFCASSQVRGFSYEQYFGPGTRLTVT.

The table lists this clonotype with many counts. The rearrangement links TRBV30 to TRBJ2-1; D remains ambiguous. The germline gives CDR1 GTSNPN, CDR2 SVGIG (reference sequence). The CDR3 runs 12 residues. V was pared by 3 bases and J by 8 bases, with 11 bases between. CDR3 amino acids: CAWSGVRYEQFF. The CDR3 DNA reads as TGTGCCTGGAGCGGAGTCCGGTATGAGCAGTTCTTC.

This clonotype was seen a handful of times. The CDR3 DNA reads TGTGCCAGCAGTGAGGGACATCCATCCTACGAGCAGTACTTC. Amino acids: CASSEGHPSYEQYF. The V call is TRBV25-1, the J call TRBJ2-7, with D maybe TRBD1 (6 bases). This CDR3 comprises 14 residues. Trimming shortened V by 3 bases and J by 1 base, and 10 bases separated the two germline ends. Per germline, CDR1 MGHDK and CDR2 SYGVNS.

In the case of this clonotype: A single base separates this from a much larger clone, so it may be a read error. This CDR3 is missing its conserved last phenylalanine or tryptophan, likely due to a read error. J is TRBJ2-7 and V is TRBV28; D is undetermined. V lost 3 bases to trimming and J lost 2 bases, with 14 bases between them. Germline V gene lookup returns CDR1 MDHEN and CDR2 SYDVKM. This CDR3 contains 15 residues. The CDR3 sequence is CASSFGLPGAYEQYL. CDR3 sequence (DNA): TGTGCCAGCAGTTTCGGGCTACCTGGGGCCTACGAGCAGTACCTC.

There are many counts of this clonotype. The chain has TRBV4-1 and TRBJ1-1; D not resolved. Trimming pared 11 bases from V and 2 bases from J, leaving 12 bases between. The CDR3 runs to 12 residues. Germline V gene data show CDR1 as MGHRA and CDR2 as YSYEKL. The CDR3: CAARGVNTEAFF. Here the CDR3 DNA reads TGCGCCGCTCGGGGAGTAAACACTGAAGCTTTCTTT.

The V and J genes are TRBV7-9 and TRBJ1-4, with D tentatively TRBD1 (5 bases). Germline V gives CDR1 SEHNR, CDR2 FQNEAQ (reference sequence). Trimming shortened V by 7 bases and J by 8 bases, and 17 bases separated the two germline ends. The CDR3 runs 14 residues. The CDR3 region has the DNA TGTGCCAGCATCGGGGACGGGGGACTCGAAAAACTGTTTTTT. Protein product: CASIGDGGLEKLFF. The full variable domain, completed using reference TRBV7-9 and TRBJ1-4, is DTGVSQNPRHKITKRGQNVTFRCDPISEHNRLYWYRQTLGQGPEFLTYFQNEAQLEKSRLLSDRFSAERPKGSFSTLEIQRTEQGDSAMYLCASIGDGGLEKLFFGSGTQLSVL.

The chain joins TRBV27 to TRBJ2-1; D gene unclear. The CDR3 loop spans 12 amino acids. The V end lost 6 bases, the J end lost 9 bases, and 12 bases lay between the germline ends. The germline V gene has CDR1 MNHEY and CDR2 SMNVEV (reference sequence). CDR3 nucleotides: TGTGCCAGCAGATCTTTCGGCGGTGAGCAGTTCTTC. Translated: CASRSFGGEQFF.

This clonotype is a singleton in its sample. This sequence may be a read error, since a much larger clone differs from it by one base. Given the absence of the conserved phenylalanine or tryptophan at the CDR3 end, a read error is likely. J is TRBJ2-5 and V is TRBV12-3 or TRBV12-4; the D gene could be TRBD1 or TRBD2 (5 bases each). V shed 3 bases and J shed 2 bases, with 10 bases lying between them. The CDR3 length is 14 residues. CDR3 in amino acids: CASSFWDRQETQYS. The CDR3 DNA follows: TGTGCCAGCAGTTTCTGGGACCGACAAGAGACCCAGTACTCC.

The chain links TRBV7-9 to TRBJ1-1, with 12 positions matching TRBD1. Looked up from germline, CDR1 is SEHNR and CDR2 is FQNEAQ (reference sequence). With V trimmed by 8 bases and J by 10 bases, 20 bases remained unmatched. The CDR3 totals 17 residues. Written as DNA, the CDR3 is TGTGCCAGCTTTGGGACAGGGGGCACCGGCGCAGGGCACGGAGCTTTCTTT. Its protein product is CASFGTGGTGAGHGAFF.

This rearrangement joins TRBV18 to TRBJ2-7; no clear D gene. CDR1 is KGHSH, CDR2 LQKENI, per germline. The CDR3 loop spans 14 amino acids. V gave up 4 bases and J gave up 5 bases, with 15 bases separating them. The CDR3 loop is CASSLRVHVDEQYF. The CDR3 DNA follows: TGTGCCAGCTCACTTCGGGTTCACGTCGACGAGCAGTACTTC.

The chain is built from TRBV3-1 and TRBJ1-5; the D gene is possibly TRBD1 (5 bases). CDR3 length: 14 residues. Trimming took off 6 bases at V and 7 bases at J, with 16 bases between the two ends. Germline CDR1 is LGHDT and CDR2 is YNNKEL (reference sequence). CDR3 sequence reads: CASRGGDPGQPQHF. CDR3 in DNA: TGTGCCAGCAGGGGGGGGGACCCCGGGCAGCCCCAGCATTTT.